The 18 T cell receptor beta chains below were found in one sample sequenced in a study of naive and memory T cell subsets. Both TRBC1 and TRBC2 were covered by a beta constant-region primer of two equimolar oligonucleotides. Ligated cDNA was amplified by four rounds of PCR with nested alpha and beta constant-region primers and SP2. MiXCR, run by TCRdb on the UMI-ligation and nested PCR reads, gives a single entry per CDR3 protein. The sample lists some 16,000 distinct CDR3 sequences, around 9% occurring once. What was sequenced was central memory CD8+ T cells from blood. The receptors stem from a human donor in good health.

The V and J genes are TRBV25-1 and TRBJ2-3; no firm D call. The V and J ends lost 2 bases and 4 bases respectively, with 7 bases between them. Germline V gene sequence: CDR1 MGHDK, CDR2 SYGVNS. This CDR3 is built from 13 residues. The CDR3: CASSEDYPDTQYF. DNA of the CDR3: TGTGCCAGCAGTGAAGATTACCCAGATACGCAGTATTTT.

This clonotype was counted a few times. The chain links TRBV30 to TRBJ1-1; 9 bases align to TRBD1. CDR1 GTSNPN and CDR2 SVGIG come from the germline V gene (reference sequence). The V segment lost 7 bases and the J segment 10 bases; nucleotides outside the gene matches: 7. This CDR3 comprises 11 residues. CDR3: CASGTGRVAFF. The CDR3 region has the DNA TGTGCCTCAGGGACAGGGCGGGTAGCTTTCTTT.

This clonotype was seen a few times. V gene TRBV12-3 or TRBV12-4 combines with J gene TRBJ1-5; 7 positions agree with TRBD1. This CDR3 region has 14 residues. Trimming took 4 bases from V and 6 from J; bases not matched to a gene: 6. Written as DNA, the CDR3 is TGTGCCAGCAGTTGGGGGACAGTAGGTCAGCCCCAGCATTTT. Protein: CASSWGTVGQPQHF.

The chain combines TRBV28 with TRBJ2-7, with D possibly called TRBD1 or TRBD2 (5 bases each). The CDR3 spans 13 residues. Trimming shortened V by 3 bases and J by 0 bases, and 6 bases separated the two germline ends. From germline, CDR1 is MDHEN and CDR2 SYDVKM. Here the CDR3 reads CASSLGVSYEQYF. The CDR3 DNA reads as TGTGCCAGCAGTTTGGGGGTCTCCTACGAGCAGTACTTC.

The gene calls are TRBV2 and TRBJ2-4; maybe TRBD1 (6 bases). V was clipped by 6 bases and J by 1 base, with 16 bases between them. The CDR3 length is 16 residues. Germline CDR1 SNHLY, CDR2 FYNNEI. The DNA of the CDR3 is TGTGCCAGCAGGAAGAACAGGGAAAGGGCCAAAAACATTCAGTACTTC. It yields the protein CASRKNRERAKNIQYF.

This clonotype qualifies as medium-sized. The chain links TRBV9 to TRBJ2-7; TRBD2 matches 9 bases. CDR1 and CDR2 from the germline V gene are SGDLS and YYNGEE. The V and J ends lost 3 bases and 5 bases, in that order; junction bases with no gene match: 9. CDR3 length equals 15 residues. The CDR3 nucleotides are TGTGCCAGCAGCGGATGGGCGGGGGGGCAAGACGAGCAGTACTTC. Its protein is CASSGWAGGQDEQYF.

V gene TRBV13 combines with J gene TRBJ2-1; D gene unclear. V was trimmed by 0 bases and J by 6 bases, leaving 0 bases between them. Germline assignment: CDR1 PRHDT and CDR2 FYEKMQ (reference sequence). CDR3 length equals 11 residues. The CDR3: CASSLGNEQFF. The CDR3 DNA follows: TGTGCCAGCAGCTTAGGCAATGAGCAGTTCTTC. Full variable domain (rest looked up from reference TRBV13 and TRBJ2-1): AAGVIQSPRHLIKEKRETATLKCYPIPRHDTVYWYQQGPGQDPQFLISFYEKMQSDKGSIPDRFSAQQFSDYHSELNMSSLELGDSALYFCASSLGNEQFFGPGTRLTVL.

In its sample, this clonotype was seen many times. The CDR3 region has the DNA TGTGCCAGCAGCCAAGAACAACCGTTCTACAACCAAGAGACCCAGTACTTC. Residues: CASSQEQPFYNQETQYF. V gene TRBV3-1 combines with J gene TRBJ2-5; D is unclear. V was pared by 0 bases and J by 0 bases, with 14 bases between. CDR1 is LGHDT, CDR2 YNNKEL, per germline (reference sequence). CDR3 length equals 17 residues.

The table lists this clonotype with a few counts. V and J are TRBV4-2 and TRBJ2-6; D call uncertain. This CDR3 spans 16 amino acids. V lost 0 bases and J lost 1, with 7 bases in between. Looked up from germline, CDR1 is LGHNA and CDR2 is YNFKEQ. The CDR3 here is CASSQESNSGANVLTF. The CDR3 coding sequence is TGTGCCAGCAGCCAAGAGTCGAATTCTGGGGCCAACGTCCTGACTTTC.

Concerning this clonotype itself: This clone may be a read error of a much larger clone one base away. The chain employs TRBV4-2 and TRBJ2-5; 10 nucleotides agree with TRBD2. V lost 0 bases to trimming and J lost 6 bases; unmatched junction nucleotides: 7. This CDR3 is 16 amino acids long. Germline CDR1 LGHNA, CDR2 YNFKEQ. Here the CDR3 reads CASSQDPASGGKTQYF. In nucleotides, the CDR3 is TGTGCCAGCAGCCAAGATCCGGCTAGCGGGGGAAAGACCCAGTACTTC.

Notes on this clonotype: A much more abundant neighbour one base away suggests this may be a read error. The CDR3 loop is CASSQDVARSGDTQYF. The DNA of the CDR3 is TGCGCCAGCAGCCAAGATGTAGCCAGAAGTGGGGATACGCAGTATTTT. This chain connects TRBV4-3 to TRBJ2-3; D is unclear. V was trimmed by 0 bases and J by 6 bases, leaving 16 bases between them. The CDR3 contains 16 residues. The germline gives CDR1 LGHNA, CDR2 YSLEER.

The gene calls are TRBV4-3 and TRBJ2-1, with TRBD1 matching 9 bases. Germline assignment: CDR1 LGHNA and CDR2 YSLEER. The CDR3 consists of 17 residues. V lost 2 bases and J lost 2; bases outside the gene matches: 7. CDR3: CASSQRETGGPYNEQFF. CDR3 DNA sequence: TGCGCCAGCAGCCAAAGAGAGACAGGGGGTCCCTACAATGAGCAGTTCTTC.

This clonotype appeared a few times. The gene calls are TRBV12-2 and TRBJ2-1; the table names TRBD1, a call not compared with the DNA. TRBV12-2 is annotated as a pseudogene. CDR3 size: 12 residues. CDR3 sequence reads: CASRLVSYEQFF. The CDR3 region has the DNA TGTGCAAGTCGCTTAGTGTCCTATGAGCAGTTCTTC.

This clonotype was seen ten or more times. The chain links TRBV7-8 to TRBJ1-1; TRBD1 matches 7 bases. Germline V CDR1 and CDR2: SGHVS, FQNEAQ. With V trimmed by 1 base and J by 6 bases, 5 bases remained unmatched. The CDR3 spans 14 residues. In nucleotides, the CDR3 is TGTGCCAGCAGCTTAGTTGGGCAGGGGGCTGAAGCTTTCTTT. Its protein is CASSLVGQGAEAFF.

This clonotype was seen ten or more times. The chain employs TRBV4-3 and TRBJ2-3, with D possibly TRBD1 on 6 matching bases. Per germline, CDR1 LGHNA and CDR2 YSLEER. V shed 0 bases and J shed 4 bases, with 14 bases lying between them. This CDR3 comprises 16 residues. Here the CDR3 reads CASSQDLGGGADTQYF. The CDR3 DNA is TGCGCCAGCAGCCAAGATCTTGGTGGGGGCGCAGATACGCAGTATTTT.

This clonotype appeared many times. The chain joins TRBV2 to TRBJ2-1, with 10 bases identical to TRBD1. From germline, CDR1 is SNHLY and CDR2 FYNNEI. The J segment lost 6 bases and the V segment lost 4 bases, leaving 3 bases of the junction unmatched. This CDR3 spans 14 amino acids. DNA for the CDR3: TGTGCCAGCAGTGGGGGGACAGGGGTCAATGAGCAGTTCTTC. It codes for CASSGGTGVNEQFF.

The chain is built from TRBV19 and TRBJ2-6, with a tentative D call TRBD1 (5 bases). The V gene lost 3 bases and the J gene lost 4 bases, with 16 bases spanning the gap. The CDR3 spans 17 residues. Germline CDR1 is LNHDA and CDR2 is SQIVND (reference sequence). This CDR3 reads CASSIFSWGSGANVLTF. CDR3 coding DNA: TGTGCCAGTAGTATCTTTTCGTGGGGCTCGGGGGCCAACGTCCTGACTTTC.

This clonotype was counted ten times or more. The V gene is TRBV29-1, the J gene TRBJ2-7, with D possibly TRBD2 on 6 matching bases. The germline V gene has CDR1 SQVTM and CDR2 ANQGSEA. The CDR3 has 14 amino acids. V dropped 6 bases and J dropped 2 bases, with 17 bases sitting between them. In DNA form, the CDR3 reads TGCAGCGTCGTGGAGGGACTTGGCCCCTACGAGCAGTACTTC. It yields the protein CSVVEGLGPYEQYF.